The 13 T cell receptor beta chains given below trace back to one sample, sequenced in a study of T-cell reconstitution after alpha-beta-depleted transplantation in children. The TCRbeta library incorporated unique molecular identifiers. A single record per CDR3 protein comes from TCRdb applying MiXCR to the PCR reads. The table includes hundreds of thousands of distinct CDR3 sequences, approximately 10% detected once. The sequencing used PBMCs, collected before TCRalphabeta/CD19-depleted stem cell transplant. These receptors all stem from a child under three years old with acute myeloid leukemia, due to receive a stem cell transplant.

This clonotype was seen a few times. A clone one base away is much larger, so this may be a read error. The genes are TRBV3-1 and TRBJ2-1; tentatively, D is TRBD1 or TRBD2 (5 bases each). Germline-derived CDR1 and CDR2 are LGHDT and YNNKEL (reference sequence). The CDR3 consists of 15 residues. This CDR3 reads CACSHLGDSYNEQFF. CDR3 nucleotides: TGTGCCTGCAGCCACCTGGGAGACAGCTACAATGAGCAGTTCTTC.

This clonotype was seen many times. The V call is TRBV20-1, the J call TRBJ2-4; TRBD1 matches 9 bases. V lost 5 bases, J lost 4 bases, and 9 bases stayed unmatched. This CDR3 is built from 15 residues. The germline gives CDR1 DFQATT, CDR2 SNEGSKA (reference sequence). Written as DNA, the CDR3 is TGCAGTGCTCAGAGTCCCGGACAGGGGAAAAACATTCAGTACTTC. It codes for CSAQSPGQGKNIQYF.

This clonotype was seen ten or more times. The chain links TRBV7-9 to TRBJ2-2, with D perhaps TRBD1 or TRBD2 (5 bases each). The CDR3 contains 13 residues. The germline gives CDR1 SEHNR, CDR2 FQNEAQ (reference sequence). V was shortened by 5 bases and J by 6 bases, with 10 bases between the two germline ends. The CDR3 DNA reads as TGTGCCAGCAGCCGAGGGACGTCCGGGGAGCTGTTTTTT. Its protein is CASSRGTSGELFF.

This clonotype was seen ten or more times. The chain carries TRBV10-3 and TRBJ2-7; 12 positions agree with TRBD1. Trimming at V came to 3 bases and at J to 2 bases, leaving 5 bases not matched to a gene. The germline gives CDR1 ENHRY, CDR2 SYGVKD. The CDR3 is 16 amino acids. CDR3 protein: CAISERGQGAPYEQYF. The CDR3 nucleotides are TGTGCCATCAGTGAAAGGGGACAGGGGGCTCCCTACGAGCAGTACTTC.

This clonotype was detected only a few times. The J gene is TRBJ2-2, the V gene TRBV12-3 or TRBV12-4; 8 bases map to TRBD2. With 3 bases clipped from V and 4 bases from J, the junction kept 10 bases outside the gene matches. The CDR3 totals 17 residues. For the CDR3, the DNA is TGTGCCAGCAGTTTTTACGGGGGGGCATGGGGCACCGGGGAGCTGTTTTTT. Its translation is CASSFYGGAWGTGELFF.

This clonotype was recorded many times. The CDR3 sequence: CASSINPGGELFF. In DNA, the CDR3 is TGTGCCAGTAGTATAAATCCGGGAGGGGAGCTGTTTTTT. The chain couples TRBV19 to TRBJ2-2, with D perhaps matching TRBD2 (5 bases). V gave up 2 bases and J gave up 8 bases, with 9 bases separating them. The CDR3 covers 13 residues. Germline-derived CDR1 and CDR2 are LNHDA and SQIVND (reference sequence). Drawing the rest from reference TRBV19 and TRBJ2-2, the complete variable domain is DGGITQSPKYLFRKEGQNVTLSCEQNLNHDAMYWYRQDPGQGLRLIYYSQIVNDFQKGDIAEGYSVSREKKESFPLTVTSAQKNPTAFYLCASSINPGGELFFGEGSRLTVL.

This clonotype showed up many times. The chain employs TRBV20-1 and TRBJ2-7; D tentatively fits TRBD1 or TRBD2 (5 bases each). Trimming left V 5 bases short and J 4 bases short, with 18 bases between. CDR1 is DFQATT and CDR2 is SNEGSKA in the germline V gene (reference sequence). This CDR3 comprises 14 residues. This CDR3 reads CSAVLGWGKYEQYF. CDR3 coding DNA: TGCAGTGCTGTGCTAGGGTGGGGGAAGTACGAGCAGTACTTC.

This clonotype was detected many times. V gene TRBV10-3 combines with J gene TRBJ1-1; no clear D. Trimming took 11 bases from V and 1 from J, leaving 8 bases between them. This CDR3 is 11 amino acids long. From germline, CDR1 is ENHRY and CDR2 SYGVKD. The CDR3 DNA follows: TGTGCCGGAAGGACGAACACTGAAGCTTTCTTT. Translation: CAGRTNTEAFF.

This clonotype was counted many times. The chain carries TRBV28 and TRBJ1-2, with D tentatively TRBD1 (5 bases). The germline gives CDR1 MDHEN, CDR2 SYDVKM. There are 15 residues in the CDR3. The V gene lost 4 bases and the J gene lost 2 bases, with 14 bases spanning the gap. For the CDR3, the DNA is TGTGCCAGCAGTTCCACCGGGACGGCAAACTATGGCTACACCTTC. Translating gives CASSSTGTANYGYTF.

This clonotype was observed a few times. The V gene is TRBV20-1, the J gene TRBJ2-3; 10 positions agree with TRBD2. This CDR3 is built from 14 residues. V gave up 0 bases and J gave up 10 bases; unmatched junction bases: 7. Germline values: CDR1 DFQATT, CDR2 SNEGSKA (reference sequence). The CDR3 protein is CSARDVQRGGPQYF. The DNA for the CDR3 is TGCAGTGCTAGAGATGTTCAGCGGGGGGGCCCGCAGTATTTT.

This clonotype was observed many times. The V call is TRBV20-1, the J call TRBJ1-4, with 7 bases matching TRBD1. The CDR3 loop spans 14 amino acids. V gave up 6 bases and J gave up 6 bases; unmatched junction bases: 10. CDR1 is DFQATT and CDR2 is SNEGSKA in the germline V gene (reference sequence). The CDR3 DNA is TGCAGTGCCAACGACAGGGAGGGGGATGAAAAACTGTTTTTT. Translating it yields CSANDREGDEKLFF.

The gene calls are TRBV9 and TRBJ2-3; no reliable D call. Trimming pared 0 bases from V and 3 bases from J, leaving 5 bases between. This CDR3 contains 13 residues. Germline-derived CDR1 and CDR2 are SGDLS and YYNGEE. CDR3: CASSVVGTDTQYF. CDR3 bases: TGTGCCAGCAGCGTAGTAGGGACAGATACGCAGTATTTT. The variable domain in full, completed from reference TRBV9 and TRBJ2-3, reads DSGVTQTPKHLITATGQRVTLRCSPRSGDLSVYWYQQSLDQGLQFLIQYYNGEERAKGNILERFSAQQFPDLHSELNLSSLELGDSALYFCASSVVGTDTQYFGPGTRLTVL.

This clonotype was detected many times. The chain carries TRBV5-1 and TRBJ1-1, with D possibly TRBD1 on 6 matching bases. V shed 6 bases and J shed 1 base, with 16 bases lying between them. This CDR3 is 15 amino acids long. Germline CDR1 is SGHRS and CDR2 is YFSETQ. The CDR3 DNA reads as TGCGCCAGCACCCTGGGGGGGCAAGGGAACACTGAAGCTTTCTTT. This codes for CASTLGGQGNTEAFF.